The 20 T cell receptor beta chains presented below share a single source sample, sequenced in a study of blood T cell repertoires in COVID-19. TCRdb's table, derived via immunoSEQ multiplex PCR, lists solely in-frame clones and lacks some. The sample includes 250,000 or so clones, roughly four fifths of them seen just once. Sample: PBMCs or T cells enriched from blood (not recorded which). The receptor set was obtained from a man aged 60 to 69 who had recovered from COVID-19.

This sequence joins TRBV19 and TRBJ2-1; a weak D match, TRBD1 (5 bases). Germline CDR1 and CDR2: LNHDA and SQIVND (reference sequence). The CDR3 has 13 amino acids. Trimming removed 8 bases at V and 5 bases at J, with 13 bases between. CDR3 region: CASAGRTHNEQFF. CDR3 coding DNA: TGTGCCAGTGCAGGGCGGACCCACAATGAGCAGTTCTTC.

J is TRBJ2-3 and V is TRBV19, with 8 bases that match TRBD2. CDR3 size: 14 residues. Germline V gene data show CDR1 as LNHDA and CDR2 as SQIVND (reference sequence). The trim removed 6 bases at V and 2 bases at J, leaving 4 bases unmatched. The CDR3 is CASSFSGDTDTQYF. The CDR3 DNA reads TGTGCCAGTAGCTTTAGCGGGGACACAGATACGCAGTATTTT.

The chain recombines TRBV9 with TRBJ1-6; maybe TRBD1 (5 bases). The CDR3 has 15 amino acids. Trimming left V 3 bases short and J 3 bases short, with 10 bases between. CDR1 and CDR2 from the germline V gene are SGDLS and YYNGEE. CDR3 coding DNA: TGTGCCAGCAGCGCGGGACTGGACTATAATTCACCCCTCCACTTT. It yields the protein CASSAGLDYNSPLHF.

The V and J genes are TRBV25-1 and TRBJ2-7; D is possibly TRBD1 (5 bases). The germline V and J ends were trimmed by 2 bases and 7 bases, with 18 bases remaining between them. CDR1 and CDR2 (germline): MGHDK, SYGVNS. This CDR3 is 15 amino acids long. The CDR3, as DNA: TGTGCCAGCAGTGAAACCGGGCAGGGTCTATTGGAGCAGTACTTC. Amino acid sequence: CASSETGQGLLEQYF.

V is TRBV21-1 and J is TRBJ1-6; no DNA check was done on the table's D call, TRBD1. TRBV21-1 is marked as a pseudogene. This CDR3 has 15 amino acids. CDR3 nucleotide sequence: TGTGCCAGCAGCAACGGGACAGGAATGAATTCACCCCTCCACTTT. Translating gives CASSNGTGMNSPLHF.

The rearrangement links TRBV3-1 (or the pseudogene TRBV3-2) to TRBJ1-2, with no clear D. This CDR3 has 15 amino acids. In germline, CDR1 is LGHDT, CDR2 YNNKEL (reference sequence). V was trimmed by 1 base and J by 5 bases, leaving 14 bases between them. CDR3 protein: CASSQVARISYGYTF. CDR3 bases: TGTGCCAGCAGCCAAGTGGCACGAATCTCTTATGGCTACACCTTC.

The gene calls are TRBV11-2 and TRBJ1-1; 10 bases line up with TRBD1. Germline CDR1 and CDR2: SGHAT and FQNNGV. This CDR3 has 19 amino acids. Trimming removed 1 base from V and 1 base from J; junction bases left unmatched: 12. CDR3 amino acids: CASSLVSPAGQGSNTEAFF. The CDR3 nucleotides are TGTGCCAGCAGCTTAGTATCCCCAGCGGGACAGGGGTCGAACACTGAAGCTTTCTTT.

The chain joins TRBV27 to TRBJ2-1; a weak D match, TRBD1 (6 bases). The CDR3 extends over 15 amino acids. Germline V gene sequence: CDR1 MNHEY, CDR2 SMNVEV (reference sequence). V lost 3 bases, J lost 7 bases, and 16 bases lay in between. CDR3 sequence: CASSLQPGDKNEQFF. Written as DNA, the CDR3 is TGTGCCAGCAGTTTGCAGCCCGGGGACAAAAATGAGCAGTTCTTC.

The CDR3: CSVEEQGVEAFF. For the CDR3, the DNA is TGCAGCGTTGAAGAACAGGGAGTTGAAGCTTTCTTT. This chain connects TRBV29-1 to TRBJ1-1; a possible D gene is TRBD1 (6 bases). This CDR3 is built from 12 residues. With 0 bases removed from V and 7 bases from J, the gap between germline ends came to 9 bases. CDR1 is SQVTM and CDR2 is ANQGSEA in the germline V gene.

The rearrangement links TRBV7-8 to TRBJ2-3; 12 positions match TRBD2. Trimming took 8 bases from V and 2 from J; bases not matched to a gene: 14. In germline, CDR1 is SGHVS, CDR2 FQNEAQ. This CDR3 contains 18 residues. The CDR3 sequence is CASRGGLAGGQNTDTQYF. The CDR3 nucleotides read TGTGCCAGCCGAGGTGGGCTAGCGGGGGGGCAGAACACAGATACGCAGTATTTT.

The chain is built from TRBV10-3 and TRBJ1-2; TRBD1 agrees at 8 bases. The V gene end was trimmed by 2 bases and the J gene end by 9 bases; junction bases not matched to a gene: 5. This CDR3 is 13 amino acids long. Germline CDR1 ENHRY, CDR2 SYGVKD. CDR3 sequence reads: CAISEAQGGSYTF. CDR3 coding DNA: TGTGCCATCAGTGAGGCACAGGGGGGAAGCTACACCTTC.

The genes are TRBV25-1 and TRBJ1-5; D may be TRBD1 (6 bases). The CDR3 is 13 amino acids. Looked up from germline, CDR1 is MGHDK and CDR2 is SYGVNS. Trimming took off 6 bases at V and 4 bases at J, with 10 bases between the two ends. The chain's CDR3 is CASRQGANQPQHF. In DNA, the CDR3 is TGTGCCAGCAGACAGGGAGCGAATCAGCCCCAGCATTTT. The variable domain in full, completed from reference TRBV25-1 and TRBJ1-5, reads EADIYQTPRYLVIGTGKKITLECSQTMGHDKMYWYQQDPGMELHLIHYSYGVNSTEKGDLSSESTVSRIRTEHFPLTLESARPSHTSQYLCASRQGANQPQHFGDGTRLSIL.

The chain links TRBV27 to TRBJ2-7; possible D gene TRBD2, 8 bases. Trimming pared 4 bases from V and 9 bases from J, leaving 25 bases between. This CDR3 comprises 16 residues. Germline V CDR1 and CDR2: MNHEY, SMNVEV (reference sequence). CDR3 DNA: TGTGCCAGCAGTTCAGGGGGGGGGACTAGGACCGTGTGGCAGTACTTC. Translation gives CASSSGGGTRTVWQYF.

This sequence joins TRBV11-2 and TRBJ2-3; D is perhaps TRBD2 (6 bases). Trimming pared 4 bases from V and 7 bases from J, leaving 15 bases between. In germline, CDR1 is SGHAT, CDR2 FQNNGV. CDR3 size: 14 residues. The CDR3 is CASSSPSGGNTQYF. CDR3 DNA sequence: TGTGCCAGCAGCTCCCCTTCCGGGGGAAATACGCAGTATTTT.

CDR3 protein: CASSQVGGIHYGYTF. CDR3 DNA sequence: TGTGCCAGCAGCCAAGTGGGGGGGATCCACTATGGCTACACCTTC. The chain combines TRBV4-2 with TRBJ1-2; perhaps TRBD1 as D (5 bases). The CDR3 has 15 amino acids. CDR1 is LGHNA and CDR2 is YNFKEQ in the germline V gene. Between the trimmed V and J ends, which lost 1 base and 3 bases, there was a span of 12 bases.

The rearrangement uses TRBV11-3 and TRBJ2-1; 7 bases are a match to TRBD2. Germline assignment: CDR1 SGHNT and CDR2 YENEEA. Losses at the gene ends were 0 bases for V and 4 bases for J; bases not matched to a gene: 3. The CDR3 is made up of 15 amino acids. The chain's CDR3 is CASSLDAGGYNEQFF. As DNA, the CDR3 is TGTGCCAGCAGCTTAGATGCCGGGGGGTACAATGAGCAGTTCTTC. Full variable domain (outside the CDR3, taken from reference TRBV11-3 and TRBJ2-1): EAGVVQSPRYKIIEKKQPVAFWCNPISGHNTLYWYLQNLGQGPELLIRYENEEAVDDSQLPKDRFSAERLKGVDSTLKIQPAELGDSAVYLCASSLDAGGYNEQFFGPGTRLTVL.

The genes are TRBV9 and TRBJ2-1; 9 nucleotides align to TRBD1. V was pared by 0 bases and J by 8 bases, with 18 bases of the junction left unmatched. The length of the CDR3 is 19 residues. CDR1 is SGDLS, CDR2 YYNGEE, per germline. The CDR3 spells CASSVEYSRGTGPSYEQFF. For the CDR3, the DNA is TGTGCCAGCAGCGTAGAATACAGTCGCGGGACAGGGCCTTCGTATGAGCAGTTCTTC.

The CDR3 DNA reads TGTGCCAGTAGTATCAGGGGAGCCCTAGCCAAAAACATTCAGTACTTC. It is translated as CASSIRGALAKNIQYF. V is TRBV19 and J is TRBJ2-4; D may be TRBD1 (6 bases). The V gene's germline CDR1 is LNHDA and CDR2 SQIVND (reference sequence). The CDR3 runs 16 residues. Trimming cost V 3 bases and J 0 bases, with 12 bases left between them.

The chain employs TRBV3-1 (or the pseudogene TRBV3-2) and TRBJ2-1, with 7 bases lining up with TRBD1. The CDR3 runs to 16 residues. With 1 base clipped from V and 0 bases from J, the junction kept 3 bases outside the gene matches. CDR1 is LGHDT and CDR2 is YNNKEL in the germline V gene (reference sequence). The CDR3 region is CASSQVGGLSYNEQFF. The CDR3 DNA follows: TGTGCCAGCAGCCAAGTAGGGGGCCTCTCCTACAATGAGCAGTTCTTC.

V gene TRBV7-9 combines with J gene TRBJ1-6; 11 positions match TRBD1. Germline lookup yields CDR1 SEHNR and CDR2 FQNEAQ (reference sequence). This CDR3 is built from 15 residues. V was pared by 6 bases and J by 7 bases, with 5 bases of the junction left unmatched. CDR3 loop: CASRPGTGGNSPLHF. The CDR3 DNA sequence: TGTGCCAGCAGACCCGGGACAGGGGGAAATTCACCCCTCCACTTT.